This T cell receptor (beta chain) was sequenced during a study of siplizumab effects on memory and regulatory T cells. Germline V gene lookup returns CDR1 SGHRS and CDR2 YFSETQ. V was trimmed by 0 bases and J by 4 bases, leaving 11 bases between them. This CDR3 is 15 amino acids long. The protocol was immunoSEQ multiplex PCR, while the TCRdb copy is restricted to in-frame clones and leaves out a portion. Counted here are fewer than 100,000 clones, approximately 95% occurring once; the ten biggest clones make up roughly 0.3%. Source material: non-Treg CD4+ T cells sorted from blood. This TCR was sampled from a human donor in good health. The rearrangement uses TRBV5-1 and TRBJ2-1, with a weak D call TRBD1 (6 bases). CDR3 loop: CASSLDSQGYNEQFF. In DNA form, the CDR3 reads TGCGCCAGCAGCTTGGACTCCCAGGGGTACAATGAGCAGTTCTTC.